Listed here are 24 T cell receptor beta chains from one sample, sequenced in a study of cytomegalovirus exposure and HLA in healthy donors. TCRdb's table, derived via immunoSEQ multiplex PCR, lists solely in-frame clones and lacks some. This sample has some 140,000 clones, with roughly nine tenths found just once. Sequences were obtained from PBMCs. The receptors shown here come from a man aged 18 to 30 in good health and CMV-seronegative.

This rearrangement joins TRBV5-4 to TRBJ2-7, with TRBD2 matching over 10 bases. The V and J ends lost 4 bases and 3 bases, in that order; junction bases with no gene match: 1. Germline V gives CDR1 SGHNT, CDR2 YYREEE (reference sequence). The CDR3 has 13 residues. As DNA, the CDR3 is TGTGCCAGCAGCCGGACTAGCGGCTACGAGCAGTACTTC. Protein sequence: CASSRTSGYEQYF.

This rearrangement joins TRBV18 to TRBJ2-1; D gene unclear. The germline V gene has CDR1 KGHSH and CDR2 LQKENI. The CDR3 runs 14 residues. V lost 2 bases and J 4 bases, leaving 9 bases between the germline ends. For the CDR3, the DNA is TGTGCCAGCTCACCAATAATAGAGTACAATGAGCAGTTCTTC. It is translated as CASSPIIEYNEQFF.

The V and J genes are TRBV7-2 and TRBJ2-3; maybe TRBD2 (7 bases). The length of the CDR3 is 16 residues. Germline CDR1 reads SGHTA; CDR2 reads FQGNSA. The ends were cut back, 5 bases at V and 2 bases at J, with 17 bases in the middle. The CDR3 DNA follows: TGTGCCAGCAGCCTCCAGTCGCGGGGGCCCACAGATACGCAGTATTTT. This translates into CASSLQSRGPTDTQYF.

This chain uses TRBV7-9 with TRBJ1-1; TRBD1 matches at 8 bases. CDR1 is SEHNR and CDR2 is FQNEAQ in the germline V gene (reference sequence). This CDR3 contains 16 residues. V lost 7 bases to trimming and J lost 1 base; unmatched junction nucleotides: 11. The CDR3 here is CASNSLGGTGNTEAFF. The CDR3 nucleotides are TGTGCCAGCAATAGCCTTGGGGGGACAGGGAACACTGAAGCTTTCTTT.

The chain couples TRBV13 to TRBJ2-1; TRBD2 aligns across 9 bases. CDR1 and CDR2 (germline): PRHDT, FYEKMQ (reference sequence). This CDR3 is built from 17 residues. Trimming removed 5 bases from V and 8 bases from J; junction bases left unmatched: 16. The CDR3, as DNA: TGTGCCAGCAGCCCCATCGGGACTAGCCTGGTTGGCGATGAGCAGTTCTTC. Protein: CASSPIGTSLVGDEQFF.

The chain recombines TRBV28 with TRBJ2-3; D is perhaps TRBD2 (5 bases). This CDR3 contains 16 residues. The germline CDR1 and CDR2 sequences are MDHEN and SYDVKM. The V and J ends lost 8 bases and 0 bases respectively, with 18 bases between them. In DNA form, the CDR3 reads TGTGCCAGCGTTAGGAGGTTAGCGCTGAGCACAGATACGCAGTATTTT. The encoded protein is CASVRRLALSTDTQYF.

The CDR3 DNA follows: TGTGCCAGCAGCCAGGACAGGGGGCGCGAAAAACTGTTTTTT. The encoded protein is CASSQDRGREKLFF. The chain couples TRBV13 to TRBJ1-4; 11 positions match TRBD1. Germline V gives CDR1 PRHDT, CDR2 FYEKMQ (reference sequence). The CDR3 spans 14 residues. V lost 5 bases to trimming and J lost 8 bases; unmatched junction nucleotides: 4. Based on the CDR3 plus reference TRBV13 and TRBJ1-4, the full variable domain is AAGVIQSPRHLIKEKRETATLKCYPIPRHDTVYWYQQGPGQDPQFLISFYEKMQSDKGSIPDRFSAQQFSDYHSELNMSSLELGDSALYFCASSQDRGREKLFFGSGTQLSVL.

The chain couples TRBV15 to TRBJ2-2; weak D call: TRBD2 (5 bases). The CDR3 totals 16 residues. Trimming cost V 0 bases and J 1 base, with 9 bases left between them. Germline V lookup: CDR1 LNHNV, CDR2 YYDKDF (reference sequence). CDR3 sequence: CATSRDPGKNTGELFF. CDR3 nucleotides: TGTGCCACCAGCAGAGATCCGGGAAAGAACACCGGGGAGCTGTTTTTT.

The rearrangement uses TRBV10-3 and TRBJ2-1, with a tentative D call TRBD2 (6 bases). Germline V CDR1 and CDR2: ENHRY, SYGVKD. The CDR3 has 16 amino acids. Trimming pared 0 bases from V and 7 bases from J, leaving 16 bases between. CDR3 in DNA: TGTGCCATCAGTGAGTCGCAGGGAGGAGTTTGGAATGAGCAGTTCTTC. It specifies CAISESQGGVWNEQFF.

A few counts support this clone. This chain links TRBV7-9 with TRBJ1-1; 7 nucleotides match TRBD1. Unmatched junction bases numbered 6, after V lost 1 base and J lost 7 bases. The V gene's germline CDR1 is SEHNR and CDR2 FQNEAQ (reference sequence). The CDR3 contains 14 residues. CDR3 DNA sequence: TGTGCCAGCAGCTTAGAAAGGGACAGCTTTGAAGCTTTCTTT. It encodes CASSLERDSFEAFF.

V is TRBV2 and J is TRBJ1-4; D not resolved. V was shortened by 5 bases and J by 3 bases, with 7 bases between the two germline ends. Germline CDR1 is SNHLY and CDR2 is FYNNEI. This CDR3 has 13 residues. CDR3 bases: TGTGCCAGCAGTTATTTAGCTAATGAAAAACTGTTTTTT. Protein product: CASSYLANEKLFF.

V is TRBV27 and J is TRBJ2-7, with D possibly being TRBD2 (5 bases). The length of the CDR3 is 14 residues. Germline V CDR1 and CDR2: MNHEY, SMNVEV (reference sequence). V gave up 6 bases and J gave up 2 bases, with 14 bases separating them. In DNA, the CDR3 is TGTGCCAGCAGCGAGGCCCTCGGGGCCTACGAGCAGTACTTC. Its translation is CASSEALGAYEQYF.

J is TRBJ1-1 and V is TRBV18; no reliable D call. Germline-derived CDR1 and CDR2 are KGHSH and LQKENI. V lost 3 bases, J lost 5 bases, and 7 bases lay in between. CDR3 length equals 12 residues. CDR3 residues: CASSPSVTEAFF. CDR3 coding DNA: TGTGCCAGCTCACCTTCCGTGACTGAAGCTTTCTTT. Variable domain in full (rest from reference TRBV18 and TRBJ1-1): NAGVMQNPRHLVRRRGQEARLRCSPMKGHSHVYWYRQLPEEGLKFMVYLQKENIIDESGMPKERFSAEFPKEGPSILRIQQVVRGDSAAYFCASSPSVTEAFFGQGTRLTVV.

The chain recombines TRBV5-1 with TRBJ1-1; D remains unclear. Germline loops: CDR1 SGHRS, CDR2 YFSETQ. The length of the CDR3 is 14 residues. V lost 3 bases to trimming and J lost 1 base, with 10 bases between them. The CDR3 region is CASSSRAGNTEAFF. CDR3 bases: TGCGCCAGCAGCTCAAGAGCGGGGAACACTGAAGCTTTCTTT.

Regarding this clone: An end of the junction differs from the germline gene, which may be a read error. The chain recombines TRBV2 with TRBJ2-1; 9 bases line up with TRBD1. Germline V CDR1 and CDR2: SNHLY, FYNNEI. CDR3 length: 13 residues. The CDR3 nucleotides are TGTGCCAGCAGTGAAGGTAGGGACAGGGTTGTCATCTTC. This codes for CASSEGRDRVVIF.

This clone appeared once. V and J are TRBV6-5 and TRBJ2-2, with TRBD1 as a possible D gene (6 bases). The germline gives CDR1 MNHEY, CDR2 SVGAGI. V was trimmed by 2 bases and J by 2 bases, leaving 12 bases between them. The CDR3 is 16 residues long. The CDR3, as DNA: TGTGCCAGCAGTTACGCCGGGACACCAAACACCGGGGAGCTGTTTTTT. Translated, it gives CASSYAGTPNTGELFF.

V and J are TRBV10-3 and TRBJ1-5, with D unresolved. Germline values: CDR1 ENHRY, CDR2 SYGVKD. The CDR3 is 14 residues long. V dropped 7 bases and J dropped 0 bases, with 10 bases sitting between them. The CDR3 here is CAIKGESSNQPQHF. CDR3 DNA sequence: TGTGCCATCAAGGGAGAATCTAGCAATCAGCCCCAGCATTTT.

The sample holds a few counts of this clone. The rearrangement uses TRBV27 and TRBJ2-5, with 10 nucleotides matching TRBD1. Looked up from germline, CDR1 is MNHEY and CDR2 is SMNVEV (reference sequence). J lost 5 bases, V lost 8 bases, and 14 bases had no gene match. The CDR3 has 16 amino acids. The CDR3 DNA sequence: TGTGCCAGCGCTGGGGCGACAGGGGGCATGTGGGAGACCCAGTACTTC. Amino acids: CASAGATGGMWETQYF.

The rearrangement uses TRBV4-2 and TRBJ2-1; 12 bases map to TRBD2. CDR1 and CDR2 (germline): LGHNA, YNFKEQ. The length of the CDR3 is 15 residues. With V trimmed by 4 bases and J by 9 bases, 7 bases remained unmatched. CDR3 sequence (DNA): TGTGCCAGCAGCCTGACTAGCGGGGGCCTCATTGAGCAGTTCTTC. Its protein product is CASSLTSGGLIEQFF.

This CDR3 reads CASSDLGVGTQYF. Here the CDR3 DNA reads TGTGCCAGCAGTGACCTTGGAGTTGGTACGCAGTATTTT. This sequence joins TRBV6-4 and TRBJ2-3; no clear D gene. Germline CDR1 and CDR2: MRHNA and SNTAGT. The CDR3 is made up of 13 amino acids. V dropped 2 bases and J dropped 8 bases, with 11 bases sitting between them.

This clone has more than one count but fewer than ten. The J gene is TRBJ1-1, the V gene TRBV5-6; D is undetermined. The CDR3 length is 13 residues. V was trimmed by 1 base and J by 1 base, leaving 5 bases between them. CDR1 and CDR2 from the germline V gene are SGHDT and YYEEEE. CDR3 sequence: CASSLNRNTEAFF. CDR3 bases: TGTGCCAGCAGCTTGAACAGGAACACTGAAGCTTTCTTT.

The CDR3 DNA is TGTGCCATCAGTGGCCGACAGGGCGATGGCTACACCTTC. Its protein product is CAISGRQGDGYTF. This chain joins TRBV10-3 and TRBJ1-2; 7 bases line up with TRBD1. V lost 4 bases and J lost 6; bases outside the gene matches: 5. The CDR3 is 13 amino acids. In germline, CDR1 is ENHRY, CDR2 SYGVKD.

V is TRBV11-2 and J is TRBJ2-2; D might be TRBD2 (6 bases). Germline loops: CDR1 SGHAT, CDR2 FQNNGV. The germline V and J ends were trimmed by 3 bases and 6 bases, with 14 bases remaining between them. The length of the CDR3 is 15 residues. The DNA for the CDR3 is TGTGCCAGCAGCTTTCGGCTAGCGAGGGCCGGGGAGCTGTTTTTT. This encodes CASSFRLARAGELFF.

A few counts support this clone. The V call is TRBV2, the J call TRBJ1-2, with 7 bases fitting TRBD1. Trimming at V came to 3 bases and at J to 2 bases, leaving 3 bases not matched to a gene. CDR3 size: 14 residues. Germline loops: CDR1 SNHLY, CDR2 FYNNEI. The CDR3 DNA reads TGTGCCAGCAGTGATAGGACAGGAAACTATGGCTACACCTTC. It codes for CASSDRTGNYGYTF.